The 10 T cell receptor beta chains in this list originate from one sample, sequenced in a study of blood T cell repertoires in COVID-19. Method: immunoSEQ multiplex PCR; TCRdb's copy keeps in-frame clones and lacks some. The sample holds fewer than 150,000 clones, around four fifths seen once. Sequences were obtained from peripheral blood. These receptors were obtained from a human donor in a cohort sampled during active COVID-19.

The rearrangement links TRBV6-1 to TRBJ1-1; D may be TRBD1 (5 bases). Germline loops: CDR1 MNHNS, CDR2 SASEGT. This CDR3 is 16 amino acids long. Between the trimmed V and J ends, which lost 2 bases and 3 bases, there was a span of 16 bases. CDR3 sequence reads: CASSEPGEMGYTEAFF. The CDR3, as DNA: TGTGCCAGCAGTGAACCGGGGGAGATGGGCTACACTGAAGCTTTCTTT.

This sequence joins TRBV5-8 and TRBJ2-2, with a weak D call TRBD2 (6 bases). The length of the CDR3 is 15 residues. V gave up 4 bases and J gave up 2 bases, with 12 bases separating them. Looked up from germline, CDR1 is SGHTS and CDR2 is YDEGEE. Here the CDR3 reads CASSIGLFNTGELFF. CDR3 nucleotides: TGTGCCAGCAGCATAGGACTATTCAACACCGGGGAGCTGTTTTTT.

The chain uses TRBV28 and TRBJ1-5; 7 positions match TRBD1. The V gene end was trimmed by 3 bases and the J gene end by 9 bases; junction bases not matched to a gene: 11. This CDR3 is built from 15 residues. From germline, CDR1 is MDHEN and CDR2 SYDVKM. Here the CDR3 DNA reads TGTGCCAGCAGTTTTAGACAGGGCGGGCTCAGGCCCCAGCATTTT. It codes for CASSFRQGGLRPQHF. Drawing the rest from reference TRBV28 and TRBJ1-5, the complete variable domain is DVKVTQSSRYLVKRTGEKVFLECVQDMDHENMFWYRQDPGLGLRLIYFSYDVKMKEKGDIPEGYSVSREKKERFSLILESASTNQTSMYLCASSFRQGGLRPQHFGDGTRLSIL.

The rearrangement links TRBV18 to TRBJ2-7, with 12 bases matching TRBD1. This CDR3 comprises 17 residues. V gave up 2 bases and J gave up 7 bases; unmatched junction bases: 12. Germline CDR1 reads KGHSH; CDR2 reads LQKENI. As DNA, the CDR3 is TGTGCCAGCTCACCAGGGGTACCGGGACAGGGGGCGCCTGAGCAGTACTTC. Translation: CASSPGVPGQGAPEQYF. Full variable domain (missing parts from reference TRBV18 and TRBJ2-7): NAGVMQNPRHLVRRRGQEARLRCSPMKGHSHVYWYRQLPEEGLKFMVYLQKENIIDESGMPKERFSAEFPKEGPSILRIQQVVRGDSAAYFCASSPGVPGQGAPEQYFGPGTRLTVT.

This clone was detected a few times. The rearrangement uses TRBV7-6 and TRBJ2-2; the D gene is possibly TRBD2 (6 bases). Germline V gene data show CDR1 as SGHVS and CDR2 as FNYEAQ. The V end was cut by 2 bases, the J end by 3 bases, with 13 bases between. This CDR3 has 16 amino acids. CDR3: CASSLLSGPYTGELFF. The DNA of the CDR3 is TGTGCCAGCAGCTTATTAAGCGGGCCTTACACCGGGGAGCTGTTTTTT.

The chain is built from TRBV19 and TRBJ1-1; 9 bases are shared with TRBD1. Germline V CDR1 and CDR2: LNHDA, SQIVND (reference sequence). This CDR3 has 13 residues. J lost 5 bases, V lost 5 bases, and 3 bases had no gene match. CDR3: CASSSDRGTEAFF. DNA for the CDR3: TGTGCCAGTAGTTCGGACAGGGGAACTGAAGCTTTCTTT.

The CDR3 loop is CASSPQRAEETQYF. The CDR3 region has the DNA TGTGCCAGCTCACCCCAAAGAGCGGAAGAGACCCAGTACTTC. J is TRBJ2-5 and V is TRBV18, with D tentatively TRBD2 (5 bases). Per germline, CDR1 KGHSH and CDR2 LQKENI. V lost 3 bases and J 3 bases, leaving 11 bases between the germline ends. This CDR3 has 14 amino acids. The variable domain in full, with the rest retrieved from reference TRBV18 and TRBJ2-5, is NAGVMQNPRHLVRRRGQEARLRCSPMKGHSHVYWYRQLPEEGLKFMVYLQKENIIDESGMPKERFSAEFPKEGPSILRIQQVVRGDSAAYFCASSPQRAEETQYFGPGTRLLVL.

The table lists this clone with a few counts. The chain recombines TRBV27 with TRBJ2-7; no clear D. Germline CDR1 and CDR2: MNHEY and SMNVEV (reference sequence). Trimming left V 7 bases short and J 0 bases short, with 13 bases between. The CDR3 covers 14 residues. The CDR3 here is CASMVRPGSYEQYF. CDR3 bases: TGTGCCAGCATGGTCCGCCCGGGCTCCTACGAGCAGTACTTC.

CDR3: CAWSPQGNGANVLTF. For the CDR3, the DNA is TGTGCCTGGAGTCCTCAGGGGAACGGGGCCAACGTCCTGACTTTC. The chain combines TRBV30 with TRBJ2-6; possible D gene TRBD1, 6 bases. Trimming pared 2 bases from V and 4 bases from J, leaving 12 bases between. This CDR3 region has 15 residues. Looked up from germline, CDR1 is GTSNPN and CDR2 is SVGIG (reference sequence).

The chain joins TRBV7-9 to TRBJ1-1; tentatively, D is TRBD1 (6 bases). The germline V gene encodes CDR1 SEHNR and CDR2 FQNEAQ (reference sequence). Deletions cut 2 bases from V and 0 bases from J, with 13 bases between. CDR3 size: 16 residues. The CDR3 region is CASSLWGAGVNTEAFF. CDR3 bases: TGTGCCAGCAGCTTATGGGGGGCGGGAGTGAACACTGAAGCTTTCTTT.